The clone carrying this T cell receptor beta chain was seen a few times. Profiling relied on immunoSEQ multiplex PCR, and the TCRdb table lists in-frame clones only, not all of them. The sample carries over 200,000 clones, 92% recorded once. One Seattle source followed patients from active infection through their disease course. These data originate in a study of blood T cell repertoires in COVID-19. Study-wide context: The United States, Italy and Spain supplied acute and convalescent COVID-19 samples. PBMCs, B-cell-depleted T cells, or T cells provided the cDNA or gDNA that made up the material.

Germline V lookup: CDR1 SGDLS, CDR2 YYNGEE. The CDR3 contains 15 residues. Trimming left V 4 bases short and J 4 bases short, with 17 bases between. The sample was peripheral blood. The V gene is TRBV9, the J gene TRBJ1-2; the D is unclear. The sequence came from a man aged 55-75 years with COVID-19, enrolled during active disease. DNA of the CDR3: TGTGCCAGCAGCTCCCTATCTCTCGGCGGCTATGGCTACACCTTC. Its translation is CASSSLSLGGYGYTF.